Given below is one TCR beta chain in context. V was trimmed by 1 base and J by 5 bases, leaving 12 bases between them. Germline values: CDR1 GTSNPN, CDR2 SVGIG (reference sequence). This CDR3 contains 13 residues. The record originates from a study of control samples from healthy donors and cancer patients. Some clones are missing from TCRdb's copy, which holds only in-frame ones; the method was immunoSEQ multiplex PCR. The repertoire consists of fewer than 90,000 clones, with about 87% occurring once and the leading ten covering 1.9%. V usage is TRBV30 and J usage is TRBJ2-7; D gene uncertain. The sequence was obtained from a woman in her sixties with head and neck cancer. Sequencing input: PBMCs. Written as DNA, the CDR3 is TGTGCCTGGAGTGGAGGTCATAGGGACGAGCAGTACTTC. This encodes CAWSGGHRDEQYF.